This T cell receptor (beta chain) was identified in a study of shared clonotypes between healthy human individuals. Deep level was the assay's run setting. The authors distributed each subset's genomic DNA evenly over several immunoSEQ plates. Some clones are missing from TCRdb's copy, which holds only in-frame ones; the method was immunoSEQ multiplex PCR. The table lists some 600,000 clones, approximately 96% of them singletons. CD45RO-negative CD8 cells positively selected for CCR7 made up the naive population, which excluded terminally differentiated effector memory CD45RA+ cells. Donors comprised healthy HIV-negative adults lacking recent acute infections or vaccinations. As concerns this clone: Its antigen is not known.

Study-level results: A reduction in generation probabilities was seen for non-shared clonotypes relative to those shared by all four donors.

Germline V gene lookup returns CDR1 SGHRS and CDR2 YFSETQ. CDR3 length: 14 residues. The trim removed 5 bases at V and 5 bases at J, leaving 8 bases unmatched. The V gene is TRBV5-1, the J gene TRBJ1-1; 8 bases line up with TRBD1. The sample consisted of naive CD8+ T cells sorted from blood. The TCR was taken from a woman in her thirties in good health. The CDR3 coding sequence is TGCGCCAGCAGATCCGGACAGGGACGAACTGAAGCTTTCTTT. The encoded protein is CASRSGQGRTEAFF. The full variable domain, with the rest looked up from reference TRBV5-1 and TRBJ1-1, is KAGVTQTPRYLIKTRGQQVTLSCSPISGHRSVSWYQQTPGQGLQFLFEYFSETQRNKGNFPGRFSGRQFSNSRSEMNVSTLELGDSALYLCASRSGQGRTEAFFGQGTRLTVV.